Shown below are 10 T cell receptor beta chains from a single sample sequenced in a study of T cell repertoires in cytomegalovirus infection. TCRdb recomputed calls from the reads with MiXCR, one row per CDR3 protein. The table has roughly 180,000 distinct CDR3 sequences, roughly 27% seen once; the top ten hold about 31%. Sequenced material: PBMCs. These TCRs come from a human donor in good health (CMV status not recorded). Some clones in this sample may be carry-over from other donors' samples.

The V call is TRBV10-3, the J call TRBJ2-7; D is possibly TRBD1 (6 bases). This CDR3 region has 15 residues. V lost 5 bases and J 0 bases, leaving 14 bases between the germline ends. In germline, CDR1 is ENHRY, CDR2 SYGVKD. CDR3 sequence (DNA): TGTGCCATCAGTTTCACAGGGTCGAGCTCCTACGAGCAGTACTTC. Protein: CAISFTGSSSYEQYF.

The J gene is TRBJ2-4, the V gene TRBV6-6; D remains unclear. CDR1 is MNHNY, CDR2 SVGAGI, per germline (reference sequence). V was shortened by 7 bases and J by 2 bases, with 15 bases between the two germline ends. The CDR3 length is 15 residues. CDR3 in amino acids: CASTGRDFSKNIQYF. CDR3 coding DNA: TGTGCCAGCACCGGAAGGGATTTCTCCAAAAACATTCAGTACTTC.

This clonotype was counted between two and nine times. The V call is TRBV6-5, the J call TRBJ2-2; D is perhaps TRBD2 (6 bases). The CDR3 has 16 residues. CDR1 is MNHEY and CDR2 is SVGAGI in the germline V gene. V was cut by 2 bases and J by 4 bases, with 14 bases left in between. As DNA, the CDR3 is TGTGCCAGCAGTTACCGGCCCTGGGGGGTCACCGGGGAGCTGTTTTTT. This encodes CASSYRPWGVTGELFF.

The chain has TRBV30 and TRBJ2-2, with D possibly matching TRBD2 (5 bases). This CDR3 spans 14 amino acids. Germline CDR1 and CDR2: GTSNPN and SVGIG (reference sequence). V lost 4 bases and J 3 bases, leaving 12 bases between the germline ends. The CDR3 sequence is CAWNPWTHTGELFF. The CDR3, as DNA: TGTGCCTGGAATCCCTGGACTCACACCGGGGAGCTGTTTTTT.

CDR3 nucleotides: TGTGCCAGCAGCTTGGCAGGGTTGGGTGAGCAGTTCTTC. Encoded protein: CASSLAGLGEQFF. The chain joins TRBV5-6 to TRBJ2-1, with TRBD1 as a possible D gene (5 bases). V lost 0 bases and J lost 9, with 10 bases in between. The CDR3 loop spans 13 amino acids. Germline CDR1 and CDR2: SGHDT and YYEEEE.

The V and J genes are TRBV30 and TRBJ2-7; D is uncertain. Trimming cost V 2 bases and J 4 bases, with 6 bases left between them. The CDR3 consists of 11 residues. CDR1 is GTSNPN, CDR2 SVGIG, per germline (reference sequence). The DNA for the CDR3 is TGTGCCTGGAGTTGGGGTTACGAGCAGTACTTC. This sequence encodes CAWSWGYEQYF.

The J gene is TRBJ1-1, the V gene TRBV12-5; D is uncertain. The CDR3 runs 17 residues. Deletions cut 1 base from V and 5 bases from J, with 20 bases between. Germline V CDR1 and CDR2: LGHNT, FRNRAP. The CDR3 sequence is CASGLALKETLGTEAFF. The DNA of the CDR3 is TGTGCTAGTGGTTTGGCACTTAAGGAGACACTCGGAACTGAAGCTTTCTTT.

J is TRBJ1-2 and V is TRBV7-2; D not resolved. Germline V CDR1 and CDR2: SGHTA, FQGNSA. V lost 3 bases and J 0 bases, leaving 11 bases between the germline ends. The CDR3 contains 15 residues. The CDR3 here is CASSFSAGTNYGYTF. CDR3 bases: TGTGCCAGCAGCTTCTCCGCCGGGACTAACTATGGCTACACCTTC.

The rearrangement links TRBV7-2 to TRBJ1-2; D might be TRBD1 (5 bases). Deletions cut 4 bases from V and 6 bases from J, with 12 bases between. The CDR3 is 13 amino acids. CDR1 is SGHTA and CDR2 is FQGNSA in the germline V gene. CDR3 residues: CASSSRQLDGYTF. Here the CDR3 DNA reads TGTGCCAGCAGCTCCCGACAGTTGGATGGCTACACCTTC.

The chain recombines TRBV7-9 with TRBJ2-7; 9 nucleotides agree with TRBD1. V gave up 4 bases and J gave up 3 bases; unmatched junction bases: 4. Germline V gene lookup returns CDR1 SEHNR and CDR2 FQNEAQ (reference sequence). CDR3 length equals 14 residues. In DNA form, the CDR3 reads TGTGCCAGCAGCTCCGGGACAGGGTACTACGAGCAGTACTTC. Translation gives CASSSGTGYYEQYF.